This TCR beta chain derives from a study of T cell repertoires in cytomegalovirus infection. Points from the study as a whole: CMV-specific TCR beta clonotypes restricted by HLA-C dominated the ex vivo response.

For this clonotype: Its antigen is currently unknown.

CDR1 MNHEY and CDR2 SMNVEV come from the germline V gene (reference sequence). V was trimmed by 7 bases and J by 9 bases, leaving 10 bases between them. This CDR3 has 11 amino acids. TCRdb redid the calling of the reads with MiXCR, one entry per CDR3 protein. Of approximately 180,000 distinct CDR3 sequences in the sample, 17% were seen once. Sequencing input: CD8+ T cells from PBMCs. This clonotype was sampled from a human donor in good health (CMV status not recorded). Some clones in this sample may be carry-over from other donors' samples. The chain employs TRBV27 and TRBJ2-1; D could derive from TRBD1 or TRBD2 (5 bases each). The CDR3 region is CASNGAGEQFF. The CDR3 DNA is TGTGCCAGCAACGGGGCGGGTGAGCAGTTCTTC.